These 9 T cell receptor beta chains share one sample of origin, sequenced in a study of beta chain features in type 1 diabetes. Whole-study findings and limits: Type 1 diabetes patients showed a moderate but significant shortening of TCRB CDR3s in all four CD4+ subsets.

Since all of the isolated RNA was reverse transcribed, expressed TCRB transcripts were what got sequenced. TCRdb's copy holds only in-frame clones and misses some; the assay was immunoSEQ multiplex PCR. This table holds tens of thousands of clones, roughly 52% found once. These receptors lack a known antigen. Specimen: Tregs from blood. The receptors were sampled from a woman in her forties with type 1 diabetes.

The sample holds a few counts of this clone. The CDR3 loop is CASSSEGLAWYEQYF. CDR3 nucleotides: TGTGCCAGCAGCTCCGAGGGACTAGCTTGGTACGAGCAGTACTTC. The V and J genes are TRBV7-2 and TRBJ2-7; 9 bases agree with TRBD2. This CDR3 region has 15 residues. Germline values: CDR1 SGHTA, CDR2 FQGNSA. V trimming: 4 bases; J trimming: 4 bases; junction bases outside the gene matches: 8.

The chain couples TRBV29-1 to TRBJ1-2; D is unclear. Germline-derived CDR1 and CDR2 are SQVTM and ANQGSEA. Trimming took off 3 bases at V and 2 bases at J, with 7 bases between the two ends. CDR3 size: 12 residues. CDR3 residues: CSVDHQNYGYTF. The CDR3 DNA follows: TGCAGCGTTGATCACCAGAACTATGGCTACACCTTC.

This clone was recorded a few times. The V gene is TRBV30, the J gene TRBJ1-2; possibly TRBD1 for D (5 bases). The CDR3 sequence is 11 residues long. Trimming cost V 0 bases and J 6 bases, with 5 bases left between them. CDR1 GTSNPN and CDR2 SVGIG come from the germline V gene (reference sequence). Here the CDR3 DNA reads TGTGCCTGGAGTGTGGGGCATGGCTACACCTTC. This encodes CAWSVGHGYTF.

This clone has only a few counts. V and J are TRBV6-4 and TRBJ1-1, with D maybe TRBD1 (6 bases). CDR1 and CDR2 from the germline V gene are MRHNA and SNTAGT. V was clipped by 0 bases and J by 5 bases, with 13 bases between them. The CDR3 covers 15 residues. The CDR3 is CASSDSPGQMTEAFF. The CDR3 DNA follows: TGTGCCAGCAGTGACTCCCCCGGACAGATGACTGAAGCTTTCTTT.

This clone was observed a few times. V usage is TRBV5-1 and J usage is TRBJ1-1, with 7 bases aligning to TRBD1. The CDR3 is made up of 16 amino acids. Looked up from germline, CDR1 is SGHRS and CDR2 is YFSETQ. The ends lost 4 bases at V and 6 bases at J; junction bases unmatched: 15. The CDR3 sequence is CASSNEFGGQGAEAFF. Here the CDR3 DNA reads TGCGCCAGCAGCAACGAGTTCGGGGGCCAGGGGGCTGAAGCTTTCTTT.

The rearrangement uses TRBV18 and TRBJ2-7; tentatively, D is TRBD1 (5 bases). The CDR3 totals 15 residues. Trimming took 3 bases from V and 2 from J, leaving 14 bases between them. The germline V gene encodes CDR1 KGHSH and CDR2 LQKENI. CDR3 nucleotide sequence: TGTGCCAGCTCACCGGTAGACAGCCTGACCTACGAGCAGTACTTC. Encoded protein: CASSPVDSLTYEQYF.

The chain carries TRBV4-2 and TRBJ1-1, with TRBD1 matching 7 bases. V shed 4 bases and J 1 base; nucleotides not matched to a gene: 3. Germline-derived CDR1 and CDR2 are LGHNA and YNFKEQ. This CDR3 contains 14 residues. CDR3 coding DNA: TGTGCCAGCAGCCGAGACAGGGAGAACACTGAAGCTTTCTTT. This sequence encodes CASSRDRENTEAFF.

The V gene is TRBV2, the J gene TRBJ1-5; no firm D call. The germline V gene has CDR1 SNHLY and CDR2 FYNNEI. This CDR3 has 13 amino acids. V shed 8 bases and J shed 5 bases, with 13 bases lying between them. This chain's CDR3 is CASSGYEDQPQHF. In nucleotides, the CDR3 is TGTGCCAGCTCGGGATATGAAGATCAGCCCCAGCATTTT.

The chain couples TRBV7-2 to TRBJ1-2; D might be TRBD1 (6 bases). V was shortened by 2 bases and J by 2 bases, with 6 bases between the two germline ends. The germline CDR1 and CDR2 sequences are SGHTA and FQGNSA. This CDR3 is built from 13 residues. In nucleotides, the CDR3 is TGTGCCAGCAGCTTACAGGGGAACTATGGCTACACCTTC. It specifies CASSLQGNYGYTF.